The 17 T cell receptor beta chains reported below all come from one sample, sequenced in a study of CD8 T cells in Susac syndrome. RNA in amounts of roughly 0.5 to 1 ug was reverse transcribed with random hexamers. TCRdb recomputed calls from the immunoSEQ multiplex PCR reads with MiXCR, one row per CDR3 protein. Of 100,000 to 150,000 distinct CDR3 sequences in the sample, about 94% were seen once. Material for sequencing was CD8+ T cells from PBMCs. The receptors derive from a human donor with Susac syndrome.

The chain links TRBV9 to TRBJ2-5; D remains ambiguous. CDR1 SGDLS and CDR2 YYNGEE come from the germline V gene. This CDR3 contains 15 residues. With 0 bases removed from V and 1 base from J, the gap between germline ends came to 10 bases. DNA for the CDR3: TGTGCCAGCAGCGTAGAGAGTGTTGCCCAAGAGACCCAGTACTTC. Amino acids: CASSVESVAQETQYF.

The chain links TRBV9 to TRBJ2-3; 7 positions match TRBD2. V dropped 2 bases and J dropped 2; count of bases not matched to a gene: 5. Germline CDR1 is SGDLS and CDR2 is YYNGEE. The CDR3 runs 15 residues. The CDR3 is CASSVGLRNTDTQYF. DNA of the CDR3: TGTGCCAGCAGCGTGGGACTACGGAACACAGATACGCAGTATTTT.

This chain joins TRBV2 and TRBJ2-7; D gene unclear. Germline-derived CDR1 and CDR2 are SNHLY and FYNNEI. This CDR3 region has 13 residues. V was pared by 7 bases and J by 3 bases, with 13 bases between. The CDR3 loop reads CASTEDWIYEQYF. The DNA of the CDR3 is TGTGCCAGCACCGAAGACTGGATCTACGAGCAGTACTTC.

This clonotype was observed a few times. The chain employs TRBV7-6 and TRBJ2-3; D unclear. This CDR3 is 13 amino acids long. With 1 base removed from V and 1 base from J, the gap between germline ends came to 3 bases. The germline gives CDR1 SGHVS, CDR2 FNYEAQ. The chain's CDR3 is CASSLGGTDTQYF. The CDR3 DNA reads TGTGCCAGCAGCTTAGGGGGCACAGATACGCAGTATTTT.

V usage is TRBV4-2 and J usage is TRBJ1-5; TRBD1 is a possible D gene (5 bases). Per the germline V gene, CDR1 is LGHNA and CDR2 is YNFKEQ. Deletions cut 0 bases from V and 3 bases from J, with 12 bases between. The CDR3 is 16 residues long. The chain's CDR3 is CASSQDQTGPNQPQHF. The CDR3 DNA sequence: TGTGCCAGCAGCCAAGATCAAACGGGACCCAATCAGCCCCAGCATTTT.

The rearrangement uses TRBV25-1 and TRBJ2-1; 8 bases map to TRBD2. V was pared by 6 bases and J by 2 bases, with 6 bases of the junction left unmatched. This CDR3 has 15 residues. Germline V gene sequence: CDR1 MGHDK, CDR2 SYGVNS. The CDR3 DNA is TGTGCCAGCAGGGCCCCGGGGGGGACCTACAATGAGCAGTTCTTC. Protein sequence: CASRAPGGTYNEQFF. Together with reference TRBV25-1 and TRBJ2-1, the CDR3 gives the full variable domain: EADIYQTPRYLVIGTGKKITLECSQTMGHDKMYWYQQDPGMELHLIHYSYGVNSTEKGDLSSESTVSRIRTEHFPLTLESARPSHTSQYLCASRAPGGTYNEQFFGPGTRLTVL.

This chain uses TRBV7-9 with TRBJ1-5; 9 positions match TRBD1. CDR1 is SEHNR and CDR2 is FQNEAQ in the germline V gene (reference sequence). The CDR3 length is 13 residues. V shed 5 bases, J shed 5 bases, and the junction held 1 base outside the gene matches. DNA of the CDR3: TGTGCCAGCAGCCGGACAGGGGATCAGCCCCAGCATTTT. It specifies CASSRTGDQPQHF. Full variable domain (rest looked up from reference TRBV7-9 and TRBJ1-5): DTGVSQNPRHKITKRGQNVTFRCDPISEHNRLYWYRQTLGQGPEFLTYFQNEAQLEKSRLLSDRFSAERPKGSFSTLEIQRTEQGDSAMYLCASSRTGDQPQHFGDGTRLSIL.

J is TRBJ2-2 and V is TRBV6-5; D is possibly TRBD2 (5 bases). CDR1 and CDR2 (germline): MNHEY, SVGAGI. The length of the CDR3 is 12 residues. V lost 6 bases, J lost 7 bases, and 9 bases lay in between. CDR3 nucleotides: TGTGCCAGCAGCCCGGGGTACGGGGAGCTGTTTTTT. Protein product: CASSPGYGELFF.

This chain connects TRBV29-1 to TRBJ1-2; D remains unclear. The germline V gene encodes CDR1 SQVTM and CDR2 ANQGSEA. This CDR3 region has 13 residues. V gave up 3 bases and J gave up 8 bases, with 16 bases separating them. The CDR3 DNA is TGCAGCGTTGACATTTCACAGAGTGGAGGCTACACCTTC. Residues: CSVDISQSGGYTF.

In nucleotides, the CDR3 is TGCAGCGCTTGGACAGGGGGCACAGATACGCAGTATTTT. It is translated as CSAWTGGTDTQYF. This chain uses TRBV29-1 with TRBJ2-3; 9 bases match TRBD1. The germline CDR1 and CDR2 sequences are SQVTM and ANQGSEA. The CDR3 length is 13 residues. With 7 bases clipped from V and 1 base from J, the junction kept 3 bases outside the gene matches.

The chain carries TRBV7-8 and TRBJ2-1; a possible D gene is TRBD2 (7 bases). This CDR3 has 15 amino acids. V lost 1 base and J 6 bases, leaving 13 bases between the germline ends. CDR1 and CDR2 (germline): SGHVS, FQNEAQ. CDR3 sequence (DNA): TGTGCCAGCAGCTTAGACCCGCGGGGGCCCAATGAGCAGTTCTTC. The encoded protein is CASSLDPRGPNEQFF.

The CDR3 DNA is TGTGCCAGCAGCTTAGCGGGGAAAGAGACCCAGTACTTC. Translating gives CASSLAGKETQYF. The chain carries TRBV13 and TRBJ2-5; tentative D call: TRBD2 (5 bases). This CDR3 comprises 13 residues. The V end lost 1 base, the J end lost 3 bases, and 6 bases lay between the germline ends. Germline V gene lookup returns CDR1 PRHDT and CDR2 FYEKMQ (reference sequence).

This chain uses TRBV6-5 with TRBJ1-2; no reliable D call. CDR1 MNHEY and CDR2 SVGAGI come from the germline V gene. The CDR3 loop spans 13 amino acids. V was trimmed by 6 bases and J by 8 bases, leaving 16 bases between them. The CDR3 protein is CASRWRPYSGYTF. CDR3 nucleotides: TGTGCCAGCAGGTGGCGTCCCTACTCGGGCTACACCTTC.

V usage is TRBV29-1 and J usage is TRBJ1-1; a possible D gene is TRBD1 (6 bases). Germline V gene data show CDR1 as SQVTM and CDR2 as ANQGSEA. CDR3 length equals 13 residues. V dropped 6 bases and J dropped 5 bases, with 16 bases sitting between them. As DNA, the CDR3 is TGCAGCGTCGCTGTCGGGGGCAGAACTGAAGCTTTCTTT. It encodes CSVAVGGRTEAFF.

This chain uses TRBV6-6 with TRBJ2-1; D is undetermined. Germline loops: CDR1 MNHNY, CDR2 SVGAGI (reference sequence). V was clipped by 10 bases and J by 6 bases, with 10 bases between them. CDR3 length equals 11 residues. The CDR3 loop is CATLDGNEQFF. The CDR3 bases are TGTGCCACCTTAGACGGCAATGAGCAGTTCTTC.

V is TRBV6-5 and J is TRBJ2-5; 7 positions agree with TRBD2. V lost 7 bases and J lost 1; bases outside the gene matches: 9. Germline V CDR1 and CDR2: MNHEY, SVGAGI. The CDR3 covers 15 residues. Here the CDR3 DNA reads TGTGCCAGCACCACGACTGGGGGGGTCCAAGAGACCCAGTACTTC. Its protein product is CASTTTGGVQETQYF.

The chain carries TRBV15 and TRBJ2-2; D is perhaps TRBD2 (6 bases). The CDR3 length is 16 residues. The V gene lost 1 base and the J gene lost 5 bases, with 14 bases spanning the gap. Germline CDR1 and CDR2: LNHNV and YYDKDF (reference sequence). In DNA form, the CDR3 reads TGTGCCACCAGCAGAGTTCGGGGGTGGTCTACCGGGGAGCTGTTTTTT. Translating it yields CATSRVRGWSTGELFF.